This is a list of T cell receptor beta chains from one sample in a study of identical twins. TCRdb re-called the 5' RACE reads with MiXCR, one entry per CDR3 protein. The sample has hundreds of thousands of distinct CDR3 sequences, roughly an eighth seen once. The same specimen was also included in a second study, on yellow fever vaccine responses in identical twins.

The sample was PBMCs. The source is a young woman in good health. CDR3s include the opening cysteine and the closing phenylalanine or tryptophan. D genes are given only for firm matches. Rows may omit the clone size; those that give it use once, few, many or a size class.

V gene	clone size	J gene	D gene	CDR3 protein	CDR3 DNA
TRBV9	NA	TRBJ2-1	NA	CASSVGGGLGEQFF	TGTGCCAGCAGCGTAGGAGGGGGGTTGGGCGAGCAGTTCTTC
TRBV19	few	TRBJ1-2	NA	CASSSGGQDRYGYTF	TGTGCCAGTAGTTCGGGTGGTCAGGACCGCTATGGCTACACCTTC
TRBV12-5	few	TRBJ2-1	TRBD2	CASGLGVSGATISSYNEQFF	TGTGCTAGTGGTTTGGGAGTTAGCGGGGCGACAATCAGCTCCTACAATGAGCAGTTCTTC
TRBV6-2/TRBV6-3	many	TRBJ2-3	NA	CAIGTPQPTDTQYF	TGTGCCATCGGGACTCCACAACCCACAGATACGCAGTATTTT
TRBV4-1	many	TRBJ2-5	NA	CASSQRNISACCEQETQYF	TGCGCCAGCAGCCAGCGAAATATAAGCGCCTGTTGTGAGCAAGAGACCCAGTACTTC
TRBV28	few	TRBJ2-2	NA	CASIGNSAPGTGELFF	TGTGCCAGCATAGGGAATAGCGCCCCGGGCACCGGGGAGCTGTTTTTT
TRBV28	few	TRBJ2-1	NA	CASLPQGWDEQFF	TGTGCCAGCCTACCACAGGGCTGGGATGAGCAGTTCTTC
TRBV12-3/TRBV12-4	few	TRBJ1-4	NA	CASSPGQTTNEKLFF	TGTGCCAGCAGCCCCGGACAGACAACTAATGAAAAACTGTTTTTT
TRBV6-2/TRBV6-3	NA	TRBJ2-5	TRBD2	CASSQLAERETQYF	TGTGCCAGCAGTCAGCTAGCGGAGCGGGAGACCCAGTACTTC
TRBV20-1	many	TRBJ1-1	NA	CSARDLGQTANTEAFF	TGCAGTGCTAGAGATCTGGGCCAGACAGCCAACACTGAAGCTTTCTTT
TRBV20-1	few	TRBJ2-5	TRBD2	CSATGLAGGQETQYF	TGCAGTGCAACCGGACTAGCGGGGGGGCAAGAGACCCAGTACTTC
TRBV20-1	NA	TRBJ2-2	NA	CSASRSGDGTGELFF	TGCAGTGCTAGTAGGTCCGGGGACGGCACCGGGGAGCTGTTTTTT
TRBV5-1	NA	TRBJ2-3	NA	CASSLLTAGTDTQYF	TGCGCCAGCAGCTTGTTGACAGCCGGCACAGATACGCAGTATTTT
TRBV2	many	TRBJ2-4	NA	CASSEAAEDIQYF	TGTGCCAGCAGTGAAGCGGCGGAAGACATTCAGTACTTC
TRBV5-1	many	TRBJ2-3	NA	CASSLGGDPDTQYF	TGCGCCAGCAGCTTGGGAGGGGACCCAGATACGCAGTATTTT
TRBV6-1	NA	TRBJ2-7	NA	CASTETYYEQYF	TGTGCCAGCACGGAGACATACTACGAGCAGTACTTC
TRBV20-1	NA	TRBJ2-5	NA	CSAASYREQETQYF	TGCAGTGCTGCATCCTACAGGGAACAAGAGACCCAGTACTTC
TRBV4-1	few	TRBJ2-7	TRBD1	CASSQEGQGALGSYEQYF	TGCGCCAGCAGCCAGGAGGGACAGGGGGCCCTGGGATCCTACGAGCAGTACTTC
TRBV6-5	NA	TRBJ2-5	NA	CASSSGPGLRLETQYF	TGTGCCAGCAGTTCGGGACCAGGGTTGAGGTTGGAGACCCAGTACTTC
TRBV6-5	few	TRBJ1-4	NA	CASSTGRNEKLFF	TGTGCCAGCAGTACTGGACGTAATGAAAAACTGTTTTTT
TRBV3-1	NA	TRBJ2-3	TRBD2	CASSQEKGLPVTHDTQYF	TGTGCCAGCAGCCAAGAAAAGGGACTACCGGTTACTCACGATACGCAGTATTTT
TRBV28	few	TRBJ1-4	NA	CASSSSSGMGKLFF	TGTGCCAGCAGTTCCTCTTCGGGAATGGGAAAACTGTTTTTT
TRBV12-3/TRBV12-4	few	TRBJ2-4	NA	CASGELAKNIQYF	TGTGCTTCAGGGGAATTAGCCAAAAACATTCAGTACTTC
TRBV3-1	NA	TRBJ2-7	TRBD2	CASSSGLAGLEQYF	TGTGCCAGCAGTTCCGGACTAGCGGGACTCGAGCAGTACTTC
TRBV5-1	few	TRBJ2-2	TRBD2	CASSFSASGRADGELFF	TGCGCCAGCAGCTTCTCGGCTAGCGGGAGGGCCGACGGGGAGCTGTTTTTT
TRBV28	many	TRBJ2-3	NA	CASSFLGTSYTQYF	TGTGCCAGCAGTTTTCTCGGGACGTCTTATACGCAGTATTTT
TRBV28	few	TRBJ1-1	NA	CASSLHTSGTEAFF	TGTGCCAGCAGTTTACACACTTCGGGCACTGAAGCTTTCTTT
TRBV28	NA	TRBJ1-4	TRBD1	CASSSPSTGGGEKLFF	TGTGCCAGCAGTTCCCCCTCGACAGGGGGCGGCGAAAAACTGTTTTTT
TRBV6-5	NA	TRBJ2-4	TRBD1	CASSFLTGFLMEKNIQYF	TGTGCCAGCAGTTTTCTGACAGGGTTTTTGATGGAAAAAAACATTCAGTACTTC
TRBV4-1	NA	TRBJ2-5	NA	CASSQEIRLGGETQYF	TGCGCCAGCAGCCAAGAGATAAGACTAGGGGGAGAGACCCAGTACTTC
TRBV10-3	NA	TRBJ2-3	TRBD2	CAISELAGVGDTQYF	TGTGCCATCAGTGAACTAGCGGGAGTGGGGGATACGCAGTATTTT
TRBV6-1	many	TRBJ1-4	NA	CASSTGTRNEKLFF	TGTGCCAGCAGCACCGGGACCCGTAATGAAAAACTGTTTTTT
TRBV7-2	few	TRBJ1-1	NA	CASSFVQGPEAFF	TGTGCCAGCAGCTTTGTCCAGGGCCCTGAAGCTTTCTTT
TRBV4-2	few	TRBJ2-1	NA	CASSQKWSGEQFF	TGTGCCAGCAGCCAAAAGTGGTCGGGTGAGCAGTTCTTC
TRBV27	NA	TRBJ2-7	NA	CASSIGVSHEQYF	TGTGCCAGCAGCATAGGGGTCTCCCACGAGCAGTACTTC
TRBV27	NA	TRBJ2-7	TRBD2	CASSPPYSGGIIEQYF	TGTGCCAGCAGCCCTCCTTATTCGGGAGGAATTATCGAGCAGTACTTC
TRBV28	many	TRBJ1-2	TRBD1	CASSSGQGFGYTF	TGTGCCAGCAGTTCGGGACAGGGGTTTGGCTACACCTTC
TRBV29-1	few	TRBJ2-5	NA	CSVEDPNSWETQYF	TGCAGCGTTGAAGATCCCAACAGTTGGGAGACCCAGTACTTC
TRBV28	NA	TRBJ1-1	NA	CASRDRTLLTEAFF	TGTGCCAGCAGAGATAGGACCTTACTAACCGAAGCTTTCTTT
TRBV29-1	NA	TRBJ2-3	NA	CSVEYGVSTDTQYF	TGCAGCGTTGAGTACGGGGTGAGCACAGATACGCAGTATTTT
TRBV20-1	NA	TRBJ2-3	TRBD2	CSAIRASGVTDTQYF	TGCAGTGCTATAAGGGCTAGCGGGGTCACAGATACGCAGTATTTT
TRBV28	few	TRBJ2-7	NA	CASLGGTHEQYF	TGTGCCAGCCTCGGAGGTACACACGAGCAGTACTTC
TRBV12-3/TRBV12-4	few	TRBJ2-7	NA	CASSSDYPSDEQYF	TGTGCCAGCAGTTCGGACTACCCTTCTGACGAGCAGTACTTC
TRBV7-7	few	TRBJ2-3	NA	CAKGRITDTQYF	TGTGCCAAGGGACGGATCACAGATACGCAGTATTTT
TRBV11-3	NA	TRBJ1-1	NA	CASSFGAKNTEAFF	TGTGCCAGCAGCTTTGGGGCGAAGAACACTGAAGCTTTCTTT
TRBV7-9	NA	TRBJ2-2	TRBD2	CASSIREESTGELFF	TGTGCCAGCAGCATACGGGAGGAGAGCACCGGGGAGCTGTTTTTT
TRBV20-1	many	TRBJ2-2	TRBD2	CSATNLGLAGGYGELFF	TGCAGTGCTACAAACCTAGGACTAGCGGGGGGATACGGGGAGCTGTTTTTT
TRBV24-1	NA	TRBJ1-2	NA	CATSDRGRPGDYGYTF	TGTGCCACCAGTGATCGCGGAAGGCCTGGAGACTATGGCTACACCTTC
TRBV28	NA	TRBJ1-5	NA	CASTLGGAGQPQHF	TGTGCCAGCACCCTTGGGGGGGCAGGTCAGCCCCAGCATTTT
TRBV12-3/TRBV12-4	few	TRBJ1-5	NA	CASMTRHTGYSNQPQHF	TGTGCCAGCATGACGAGGCACACAGGCTATAGCAATCAGCCCCAGCATTTT
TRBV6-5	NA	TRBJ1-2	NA	CASSRSGYGYTF	TGTGCCAGCAGTCGGAGTGGGTATGGCTACACCTTC
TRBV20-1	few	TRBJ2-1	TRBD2	CSARGARASGYNEQFF	TGCAGTGCTAGAGGAGCTCGGGCTAGCGGTTACAATGAGCAGTTCTTC
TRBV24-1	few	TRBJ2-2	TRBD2	CATRGLTTGELFF	TGTGCCACCAGGGGACTAACAACCGGGGAGCTGTTTTTT
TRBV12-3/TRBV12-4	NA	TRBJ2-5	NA	CASSFVQSETQYF	TGTGCCAGCAGTTTTGTCCAGTCAGAGACCCAGTACTTC
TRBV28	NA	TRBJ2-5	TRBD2	CASISGGRLRETQYF	TGTGCCAGCATCTCGGGGGGTCGACTGAGAGAGACCCAGTACTTC